This note documents a single T cell receptor (beta chain) sequence. With eight separate reactions per sample, the authors made cDNA. With the 5' RACE reads reprocessed, TCRdb shows one record per CDR3 protein and no DNA. The ten top clones account for 2% to 2.5%, within a sample of approximately 330,000 distinct CDR3 sequences. CDR3 length: 13 amino acids. The germline CDR1 and CDR2 sequences are SGHTA and FQGNSA. The template was total RNA from whole blood, with no T cell sorting. This sample is drawn from a study of monozygotic twins with inflammatory bowel disease. The sequenced material came from blood. This sequence originates from a human donor with ulcerative colitis or Crohn's disease, or a healthy co-twin of an affected twin (not recorded which). The V call is TRBV7-2, the J call TRBJ1-2. Here the CDR3 reads CASSLSVGYGYTF.